The TCR beta chain described here comes from a study of cytomegalovirus exposure and HLA in healthy donors. Overall study results and limits: A reported reduction in N-insertions relative to the roughly 700-donor mean was seen in an Asian-associated ancestry cluster in a later analysis.

The PCR made use of 60 Vbeta and 13 Jbeta primers. TCRdb's copy holds only in-frame clones and misses some; the assay was immunoSEQ multiplex PCR. The sample gives roughly 120,000 clones, less than 85% of which show up once; 13% is in the top ten. Trimming removed 0 bases at V and 0 bases at J, with 15 bases between. Germline CDR1 and CDR2: LNHNV and YYDKDF (reference sequence). The CDR3 consists of 18 residues. Whereas donors were nominally healthy upon sampling, unrecorded immune exposures were probable. The count of this clone is one. Its matching antigen is unknown. The receptor was isolated from a man under 40 in good health and CMV-seropositive. This sequence joins TRBV15 and TRBJ1-3; D is uncertain. What was sequenced was PBMCs. CDR3 DNA sequence: TGTGCCACCAGCAGAGATAGATACGTACGATACTCTGGAAACACCATATATTTT. It translates to CATSRDRYVRYSGNTIYF.